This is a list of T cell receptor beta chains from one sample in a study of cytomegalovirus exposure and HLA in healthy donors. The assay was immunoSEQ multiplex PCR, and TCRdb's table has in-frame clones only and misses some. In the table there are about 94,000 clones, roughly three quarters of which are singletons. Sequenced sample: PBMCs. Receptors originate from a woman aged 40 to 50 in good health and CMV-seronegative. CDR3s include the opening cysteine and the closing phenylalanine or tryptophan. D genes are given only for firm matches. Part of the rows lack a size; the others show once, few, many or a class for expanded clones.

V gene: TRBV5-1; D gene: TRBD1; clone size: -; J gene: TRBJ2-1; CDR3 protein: CASSMPGQGFYNEQFF; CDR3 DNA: TGCGCCAGCAGCATGCCGGGACAGGGGTTCTACAATGAGCAGTTCTTC
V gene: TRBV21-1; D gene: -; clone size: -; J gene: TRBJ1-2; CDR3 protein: CASSPIRKQGAYSYGYTF; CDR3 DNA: TGTGCCAGCAGCCCTATTAGAAAACAGGGGGCGTATTCTTATGGCTACACCTTC
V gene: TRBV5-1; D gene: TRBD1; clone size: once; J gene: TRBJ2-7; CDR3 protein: CASSPLAGGPYEQYF; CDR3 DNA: TGCGCCAGCAGCCCACTGGCAGGGGGACCCTACGAGCAGTACTTC
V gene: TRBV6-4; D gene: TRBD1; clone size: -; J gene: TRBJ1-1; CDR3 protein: CASSALPGQGLNTEAFF; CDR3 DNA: TGTGCCAGCAGTGCCCTCCCGGGACAGGGGTTGAACACTGAAGCTTTCTTT
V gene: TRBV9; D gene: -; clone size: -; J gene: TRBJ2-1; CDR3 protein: CASSARVLASDNEQFF; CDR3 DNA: TGTGCCAGCAGCGCAAGGGTGCTAGCAAGCGACAATGAGCAGTTCTTC
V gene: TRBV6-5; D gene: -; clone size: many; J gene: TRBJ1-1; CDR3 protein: CASTQTENTEAFF; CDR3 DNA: TGTGCCAGCACCCAGACAGAGAACACTGAAGCTTTCTTT
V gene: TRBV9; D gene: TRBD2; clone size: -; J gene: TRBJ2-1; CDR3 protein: CASSVGLAGGAYNEQFF; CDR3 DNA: TGTGCCAGCAGCGTAGGACTAGCGGGGGGAGCCTACAATGAGCAGTTCTTC
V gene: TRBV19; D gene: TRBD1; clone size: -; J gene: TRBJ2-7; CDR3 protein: CASSTAPGTVYEQYF; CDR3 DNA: TGTGCCAGTAGTACCGCCCCGGGGACAGTCTACGAGCAGTACTTC
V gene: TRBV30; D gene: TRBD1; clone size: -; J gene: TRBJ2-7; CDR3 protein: CASTGSSYEQYF; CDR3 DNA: TGTGCCTCGACAGGGTCCTCCTACGAGCAGTACTTC
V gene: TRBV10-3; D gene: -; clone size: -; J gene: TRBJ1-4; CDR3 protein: CAISESIFAGGEKLFF; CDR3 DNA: TGTGCCATCAGTGAGTCGATATTCGCTGGAGGGGAAAAACTGTTTTTT
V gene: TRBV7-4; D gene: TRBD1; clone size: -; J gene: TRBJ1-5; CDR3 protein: CASSLRQGAQPQHF; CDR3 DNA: TGTGCCAGCAGCTTACGGCAGGGGGCTCAGCCCCAGCATTTT
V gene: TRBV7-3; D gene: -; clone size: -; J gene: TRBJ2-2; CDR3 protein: CASRRRRNTGELFF; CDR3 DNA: TGTGCCAGCAGACGGAGGCGGAACACCGGGGAGCTGTTTTTT
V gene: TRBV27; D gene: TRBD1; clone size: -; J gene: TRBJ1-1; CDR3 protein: CASSLFLWTGLTEAFF; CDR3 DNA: TGTGCCAGCAGTTTATTCCTCTGGACAGGGCTCACTGAAGCTTTCTTT
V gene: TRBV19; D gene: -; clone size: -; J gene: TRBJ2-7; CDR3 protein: CASSIGRGYEQYF; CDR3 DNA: TGTGCCAGTAGTATAGGTAGGGGTTACGAGCAGTACTTC
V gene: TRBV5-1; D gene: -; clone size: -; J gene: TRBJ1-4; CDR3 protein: CASSLPSGTSNEKLFF; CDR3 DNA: TGCGCCAGCAGCTTGCCCTCCGGGACATCTAATGAAAAACTGTTTTTT
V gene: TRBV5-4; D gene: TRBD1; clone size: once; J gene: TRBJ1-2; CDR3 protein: CASSSGTGRYGYTF; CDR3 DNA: TGTGCCAGCAGCTCCGGGACAGGACGCTATGGCTACACCTTC
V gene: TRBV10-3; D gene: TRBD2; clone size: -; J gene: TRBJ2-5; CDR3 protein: CATLAGGTLQETQYF; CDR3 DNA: TGTGCCACATTAGCGGGGGGAACTCTCCAAGAGACCCAGTACTTC
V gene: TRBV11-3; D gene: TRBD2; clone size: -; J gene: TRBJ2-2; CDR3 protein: CASSDPGLAGESNTGELFF; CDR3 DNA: TGTGCCAGCAGCGATCCTGGACTAGCGGGGGAGTCGAACACCGGGGAGCTGTTTTTT
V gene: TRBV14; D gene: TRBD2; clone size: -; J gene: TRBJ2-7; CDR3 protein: CASSPYGGDYEQYF; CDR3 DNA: TGTGCCAGCAGCCCTTACGGGGGGGACTACGAGCAGTACTTC
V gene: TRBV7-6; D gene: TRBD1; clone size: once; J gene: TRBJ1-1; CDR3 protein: CASSSAQGANTEAFF; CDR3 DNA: TGTGCCAGCAGCTCAGCCCAGGGGGCGAACACTGAAGCTTTCTTT
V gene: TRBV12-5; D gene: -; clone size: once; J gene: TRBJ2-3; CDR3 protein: CASGQDLEDTQYF; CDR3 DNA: TGTGCTAGTGGCCAAGATCTGGAGGATACGCAGTATTTT
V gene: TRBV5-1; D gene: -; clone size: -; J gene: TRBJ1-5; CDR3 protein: CASSLDLSGAQPQHF; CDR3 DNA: TGCGCCAGCAGCTTGGATCTCAGTGGGGCTCAGCCCCAGCATTTT
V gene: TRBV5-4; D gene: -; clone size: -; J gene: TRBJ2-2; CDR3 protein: CASSLGLTGPTGELFF; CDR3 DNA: TGTGCCAGCAGCTTGGGTTTAACAGGGCCAACCGGGGAGCTGTTTTTT
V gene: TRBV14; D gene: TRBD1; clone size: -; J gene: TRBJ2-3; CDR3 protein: CASSVDRVEYF; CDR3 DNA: TGTGCCAGCAGCGTGGACAGGGTTGAGTATTTT
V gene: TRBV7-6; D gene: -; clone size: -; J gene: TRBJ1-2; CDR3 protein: CASSPVAPGQNYGYTF; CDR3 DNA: TGTGCCAGCAGCCCGGTGGCACCAGGACAGAATTATGGCTACACCTTC
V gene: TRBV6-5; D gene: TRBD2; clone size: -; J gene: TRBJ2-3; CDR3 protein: CASLPSGGTDTQYF; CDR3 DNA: TGTGCCAGCCTCCCCAGCGGGGGCACAGATACGCAGTATTTT
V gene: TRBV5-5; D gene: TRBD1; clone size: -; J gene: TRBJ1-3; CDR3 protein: CASKLSGTGSGNTIYF; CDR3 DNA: TGTGCTTCTAAGCTATCCGGGACAGGGTCTGGAAACACCATATATTTT
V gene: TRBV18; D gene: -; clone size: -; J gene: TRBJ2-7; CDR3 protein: CASSPGQSYISYEQYF; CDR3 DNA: TGTGCCAGCTCACCCGGACAGTCTTATATCTCCTACGAGCAGTACTTC
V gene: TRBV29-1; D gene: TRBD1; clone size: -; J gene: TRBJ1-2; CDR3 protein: CSVGPDRGPYGYTF; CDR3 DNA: TGCAGCGTTGGCCCGGACAGGGGGCCCTATGGCTACACCTTC
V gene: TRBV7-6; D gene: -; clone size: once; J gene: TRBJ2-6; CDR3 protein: CASSLVRRTGQSSNVLTF; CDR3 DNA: TGTGCCAGCAGCTTAGTCCGAAGAACCGGTCAAAGTTCCAACGTCCTGACTTTC
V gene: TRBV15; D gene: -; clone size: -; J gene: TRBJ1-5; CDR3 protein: CATSRDMAREGGNQPQHF; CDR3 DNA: TGTGCCACCAGCAGAGATATGGCACGAGAGGGAGGCAATCAGCCCCAGCATTTT
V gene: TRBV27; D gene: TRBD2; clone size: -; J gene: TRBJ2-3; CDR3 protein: CASSQSGTSGGKGTQYF; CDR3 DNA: TGTGCCAGCAGTCAGTCCGGGACTAGCGGGGGGAAAGGTACGCAGTATTTT
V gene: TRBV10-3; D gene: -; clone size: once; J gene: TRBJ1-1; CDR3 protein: CAISVDGREAFF; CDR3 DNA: TGTGCCATCAGTGTCGATGGGCGTGAAGCTTTCTTT
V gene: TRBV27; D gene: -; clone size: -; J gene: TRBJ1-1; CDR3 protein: CASSFRENTEAFF; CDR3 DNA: TGTGCCAGCAGTTTCCGGGAGAACACTGAAGCTTTCTTT
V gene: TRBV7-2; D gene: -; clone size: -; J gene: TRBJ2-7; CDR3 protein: CASSLVPTGDYEQYF; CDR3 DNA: TGTGCCAGCAGCTTAGTCCCGACAGGCGACTACGAGCAGTACTTC
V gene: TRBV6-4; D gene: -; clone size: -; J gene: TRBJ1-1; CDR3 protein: CASSRTPSLGEAFF; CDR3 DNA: TGTGCCAGCTCACGGACACCGTCCCTGGGGGAAGCTTTCTTT
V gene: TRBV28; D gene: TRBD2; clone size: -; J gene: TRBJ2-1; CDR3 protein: CASRQGLAGDREQFF; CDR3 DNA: TGTGCCAGCAGGCAAGGACTAGCGGGGGACCGGGAGCAGTTCTTC
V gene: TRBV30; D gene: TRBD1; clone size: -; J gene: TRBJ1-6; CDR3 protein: CAWSTGTGLNSPLHF; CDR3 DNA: TGTGCCTGGAGCACCGGGACAGGTCTGAATTCACCCCTCCACTTT
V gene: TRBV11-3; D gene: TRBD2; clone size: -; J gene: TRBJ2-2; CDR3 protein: CASTKSRGVNTGELFF; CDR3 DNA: TGTGCCAGCACCAAATCTCGGGGGGTCAACACCGGGGAGCTGTTTTTT
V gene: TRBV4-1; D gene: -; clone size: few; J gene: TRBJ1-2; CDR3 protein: CASSPPDRPNYGYTF; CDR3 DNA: TGCGCCAGCAGCCCCCCTGACAGACCTAACTATGGCTACACCTTC
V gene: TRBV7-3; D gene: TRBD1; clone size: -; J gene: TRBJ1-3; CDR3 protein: CASSPGTGDSGNTIYF; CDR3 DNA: TGTGCCAGCAGTCCCGGGACAGGAGACTCTGGAAACACCATATATTTT
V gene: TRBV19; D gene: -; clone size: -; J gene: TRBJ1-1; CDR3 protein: CASSTTGLGTEAFF; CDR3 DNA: TGTGCCAGTAGTACAACAGGTCTGGGAACTGAAGCTTTCTTT
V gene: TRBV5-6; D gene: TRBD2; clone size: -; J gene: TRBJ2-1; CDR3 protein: CASIIRLAGGQYNEQFF; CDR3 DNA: TGTGCCAGCATCATCAGACTAGCGGGGGGGCAATACAATGAGCAGTTCTTC
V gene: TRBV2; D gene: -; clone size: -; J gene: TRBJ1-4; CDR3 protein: CASSEQGLADEKLFF; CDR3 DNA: TGTGCCAGCAGTGAACAGGGGCTGGCAGATGAAAAACTGTTTTTT
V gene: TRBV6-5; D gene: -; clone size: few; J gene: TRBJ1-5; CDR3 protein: CASRRAGNQPQHF; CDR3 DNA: TGTGCCAGCCGGAGGGCTGGGAATCAGCCCCAGCATTTT
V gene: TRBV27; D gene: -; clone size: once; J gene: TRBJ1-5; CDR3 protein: CASSLDRRQPQNF; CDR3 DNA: TGTGCCAGCAGTTTAGACAGGAGACAGCCCCAGAATTTT
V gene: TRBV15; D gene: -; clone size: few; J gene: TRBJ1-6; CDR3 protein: CATRRGLDNSPLHF; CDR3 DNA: TGTGCCACCAGGAGGGGGTTAGATAATTCACCCCTCCACTTT
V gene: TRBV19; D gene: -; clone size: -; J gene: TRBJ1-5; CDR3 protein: CASREERKGRNQPQHF; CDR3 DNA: TGTGCCAGTAGGGAGGAGCGCAAAGGTCGCAATCAGCCCCAGCATTTT
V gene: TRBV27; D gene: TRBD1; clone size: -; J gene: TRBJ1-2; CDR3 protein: CASSSDRETGYTF; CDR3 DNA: TGTGCCAGCAGCTCGGACAGGGAAACTGGCTACACCTTC
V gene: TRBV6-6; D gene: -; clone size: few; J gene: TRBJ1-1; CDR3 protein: CASSYDSSTEAFF; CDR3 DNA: TGTGCCAGCAGTTACGACTCGAGCACTGAAGCTTTCTTT
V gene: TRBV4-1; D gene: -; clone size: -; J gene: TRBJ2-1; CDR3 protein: CASSHAGTSRYNEQFF; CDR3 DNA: TGCGCCAGCAGCCATGCCGGGACTTCTCGCTACAATGAGCAGTTCTTC
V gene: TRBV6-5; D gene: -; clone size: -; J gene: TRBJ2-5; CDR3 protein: CASSLQETQYF; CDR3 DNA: TGTGCCAGCAGTTTACAAGAGACCCAGTACTTC
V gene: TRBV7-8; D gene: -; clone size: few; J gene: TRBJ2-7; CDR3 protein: CASSLREGGSYEQYF; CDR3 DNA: TGTGCCAGCAGCTTAAGGGAGGGGGGGTCGTACGAGCAGTACTTC
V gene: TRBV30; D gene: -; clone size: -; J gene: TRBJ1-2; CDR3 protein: CAWSASMTASANYGYPF; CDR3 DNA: TGTGCCTGGAGTGCCAGCATGACAGCGTCGGCAAATTATGGCTACCCCTTC
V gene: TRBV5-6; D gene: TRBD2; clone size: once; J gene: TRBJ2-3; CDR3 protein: CASSTTGLAGAADTQYF; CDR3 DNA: TGTGCCAGCAGCACGACGGGACTAGCGGGGGCGGCAGATACGCAGTATTTT
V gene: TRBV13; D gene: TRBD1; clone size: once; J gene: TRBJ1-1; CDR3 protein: CASSLRDRKASEAFF; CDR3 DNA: TGTGCCAGCAGCTTAAGGGACAGGAAAGCCTCTGAAGCTTTCTTT
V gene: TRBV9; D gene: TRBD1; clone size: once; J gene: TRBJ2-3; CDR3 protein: CASSAGTGYTTDTQYF; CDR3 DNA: TGTGCCAGCAGCGCAGGGACAGGCTATACCACAGATACGCAGTATTTT
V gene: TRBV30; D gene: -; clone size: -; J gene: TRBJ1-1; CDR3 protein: CAWSAGVQAFF; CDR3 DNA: TGTGCCTGGAGCGCAGGGGTGCAAGCTTTCTTT
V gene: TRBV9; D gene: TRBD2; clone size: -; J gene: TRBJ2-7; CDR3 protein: CASSVGGGGGSYEQYF; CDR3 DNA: TGTGCCAGCAGCGTAGGAGGCGGGGGGGGCTCCTACGAGCAGTACTTC
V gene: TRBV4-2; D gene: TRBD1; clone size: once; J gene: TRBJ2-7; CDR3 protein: CASSPQTGAPEQYF; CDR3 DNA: TGTGCCAGCAGCCCACAGACAGGGGCTCCCGAGCAGTACTTC